The present T cell receptor (beta chain) was sequenced within a study of T-cell memory formation after mild COVID-19. A single record per CDR3 protein comes from TCRdb applying MiXCR to the 5' RACE reads. Among roughly 150,000 distinct CDR3 sequences listed, approximately 13% were seen once. Of note for this clonotype: The antigen is not known.

The CDR3 extends over 15 amino acids. In germline, CDR1 is LGHDT, CDR2 YNNKEL (reference sequence). The J segment lost 4 bases and the V segment lost 0 bases, leaving 6 bases of the junction unmatched. General study findings and limits: Second-wave clones that peaked on day 37 lacked confirmed SARS-CoV-2 specificity.

The receptor comes from a young man who had mild COVID-19 (a few samples of this study predate the infection). Cell type and time point are not known. The chain links TRBV3-1 to TRBJ2-7; 7 bases are shared with TRBD1. Sample: PBMCs or a T cell subset sorted from them (not recorded which). As DNA, the CDR3 is TGTGCCAGCAGCCAAGATCTCCGGGACAGATACGAGCAGTACGTC. This codes for CASSQDLRDRYEQYV.